The rows below give T cell receptor beta chains drawn from one sample of a study of cytomegalovirus exposure and HLA in healthy donors. Libraries were prepared by immunoSEQ multiplex PCR; TCRdb keeps only in-frame clonotypes and omits some of them. The sample records about 130,000 clones, 79% being singletons. The material sequenced was PBMCs. The receptors derive from a man in his forties in good health and CMV-seropositive. The CDR3 runs from the conserved cysteine through the conserved F or W. Each record gives: D gene, V gene, J gene, clone size, CDR3 DNA, CDR3 protein. A D gene is named only where the DNA matches it firmly. Size is stated for part of the rows, as once, few or many counts, or as a class when the clone is expanded.

d_gene: TRBD2; v_gene: TRBV4-1; j_gene: TRBJ2-1; abundance: NA; CDR3nt: TGCGCCAGCAGTCCGCTTGGCGGGAGGTCCGATGAGCAGTTCTTC; CDR3aa: CASSPLGGRSDEQFF
d_gene: NA; v_gene: TRBV14; j_gene: TRBJ2-3; abundance: NA; CDR3nt: TGTGCCAGCAGCCACCCGCAGGGGCCTTACACAGATACGCAGTATTTT; CDR3aa: CASSHPQGPYTDTQYF
d_gene: NA; v_gene: TRBV6-1; j_gene: TRBJ1-5; abundance: NA; CDR3nt: TGTGCCAGCAGTTGGGAGTCTAATCAGCCCCAGCATTTT; CDR3aa: CASSWESNQPQHF
d_gene: TRBD2; v_gene: TRBV29-1; j_gene: TRBJ2-7; abundance: NA; CDR3nt: TGCAGCGCCGGGGGGTTCACGTCCCCTACTAGCTCCGGCTACGAGCAGTACTTC; CDR3aa: CSAGGFTSPTSSGYEQYF
d_gene: NA; v_gene: TRBV7-6; j_gene: TRBJ2-7; abundance: NA; CDR3nt: TGTGCCAGCAGCTTGAGCGGCTCCTACGAGCAGTACTTC; CDR3aa: CASSLSGSYEQYF
d_gene: NA; v_gene: TRBV7-2; j_gene: TRBJ1-2; abundance: NA; CDR3nt: TGTGCCAGCAGCGTAGGGAGTGATGGCTACACCTTC; CDR3aa: CASSVGSDGYTF
d_gene: TRBD1; v_gene: TRBV2; j_gene: TRBJ2-1; abundance: NA; CDR3nt: TGTGCTACCGGGACAGGAGAGAATGAGCAGTTCTTC; CDR3aa: CATGTGENEQFF
d_gene: NA; v_gene: TRBV7-8; j_gene: TRBJ2-3; abundance: NA; CDR3nt: TGTGCCAGCAGTCCCATATCGGGTAGCACAGATACGCAGTATTTT; CDR3aa: CASSPISGSTDTQYF
d_gene: TRBD1; v_gene: TRBV5-1; j_gene: TRBJ1-6; abundance: once; CDR3nt: TGCGCCAGCAGCCTGGACAGGAGACGAGGGGGTAATTCACCCCTCCACTTT; CDR3aa: CASSLDRRRGGNSPLHF
d_gene: TRBD2; v_gene: TRBV5-1; j_gene: TRBJ2-2; abundance: once; CDR3nt: TGCGCCAGCAGCGGACTAGCGGGAGCGTACACCGGGGAGCTGTTTTTT; CDR3aa: CASSGLAGAYTGELFF
d_gene: NA; v_gene: TRBV5-8; j_gene: TRBJ1-2; abundance: NA; CDR3nt: TGTGCCAGCACCCGGAGGGAGCAGACCGCTAACTATGGCTACACCTTC; CDR3aa: CASTRREQTANYGYTF
d_gene: NA; v_gene: TRBV7-9; j_gene: TRBJ1-5; abundance: NA; CDR3nt: TGTGCCAGCAGCTTAGCCAGGCAGCCCCAGCATTTT; CDR3aa: CASSLARQPQHF
d_gene: TRBD2; v_gene: TRBV2; j_gene: TRBJ2-3; abundance: few; CDR3nt: TGTGCCAGCGGATTAGCGGGAGTAACAGATACGCAGTATTTT; CDR3aa: CASGLAGVTDTQYF
d_gene: TRBD1; v_gene: TRBV5-1; j_gene: TRBJ1-1; abundance: NA; CDR3nt: TGCGCCAGCAGCCCCAAGGGACAGGGGTATCTGTACACTGAAGCTTTCTTT; CDR3aa: CASSPKGQGYLYTEAFF
d_gene: NA; v_gene: TRBV7-6; j_gene: TRBJ2-7; abundance: NA; CDR3nt: TGTGCCAGCAGCCGGGACACCGCCTACGAGCAGTACTTC; CDR3aa: CASSRDTAYEQYF
d_gene: NA; v_gene: TRBV9; j_gene: TRBJ2-2; abundance: NA; CDR3nt: TGTGCCAGCAGCATCAGGGGGGCGAACACCGGGGAGCTGTTTTTT; CDR3aa: CASSIRGANTGELFF
d_gene: TRBD2; v_gene: TRBV29-1; j_gene: TRBJ2-7; abundance: NA; CDR3nt: TGCAGCGTTGAAGATAAACTAGCGGGGAGCTCCTACGAGCAGTACTTC; CDR3aa: CSVEDKLAGSSYEQYF
d_gene: TRBD1; v_gene: TRBV15; j_gene: TRBJ2-7; abundance: NA; CDR3nt: TGTGCCACCAGCGCCCGGGACAGAGGCTACGAGCAGTACTTC; CDR3aa: CATSARDRGYEQYF
d_gene: NA; v_gene: TRBV4-2; j_gene: TRBJ2-7; abundance: NA; CDR3nt: TGTGCCAGCAGCCAAGACAGGGTTCTGTACTTC; CDR3aa: CASSQDRVLYF
d_gene: TRBD2; v_gene: TRBV15; j_gene: TRBJ2-7; abundance: NA; CDR3nt: TGTGCCACCAGCAGAGAGCCACTAGCGGACTACGAGCAGTACTTC; CDR3aa: CATSREPLADYEQYF
d_gene: NA; v_gene: TRBV7-2; j_gene: TRBJ2-1; abundance: NA; CDR3nt: TGTGCCAGCAGCTCCGCTAGTAGCTCCTACAATGAGCAGTTCTTC; CDR3aa: CASSSASSSYNEQFF
d_gene: NA; v_gene: TRBV6-5; j_gene: TRBJ2-1; abundance: NA; CDR3nt: TGTGCCAGCACCCCCGGGGGTCATGAGCAGTTCTTC; CDR3aa: CASTPGGHEQFF
d_gene: TRBD1; v_gene: TRBV29-1; j_gene: TRBJ2-1; abundance: NA; CDR3nt: TGCAGCGTAAACAGGGGAGAGGAGCAGTTCTTC; CDR3aa: CSVNRGEEQFF
d_gene: TRBD1; v_gene: TRBV19; j_gene: TRBJ2-7; abundance: NA; CDR3nt: TGTGCCAGTAACTTCAGGGGGCCAACCTACGAGCAGTACTTC; CDR3aa: CASNFRGPTYEQYF
d_gene: NA; v_gene: TRBV7-3; j_gene: TRBJ2-1; abundance: NA; CDR3nt: TGTGCCAGCAGCAACCGGCTAGCAGGTGAGCAGTTCTTC; CDR3aa: CASSNRLAGEQFF
d_gene: NA; v_gene: TRBV10-3; j_gene: TRBJ2-1; abundance: NA; CDR3nt: TGTGCCATCGCAGGGGCTAAGGACTACAATGAGCAGTTCTTC; CDR3aa: CAIAGAKDYNEQFF
d_gene: NA; v_gene: TRBV7-9; j_gene: TRBJ2-6; abundance: NA; CDR3nt: TGTGCCAGCAACCTTGACAGTAGCTCTGGGGCCAACGTCCTGACTTTC; CDR3aa: CASNLDSSSGANVLTF
d_gene: NA; v_gene: TRBV2; j_gene: TRBJ1-5; abundance: NA; CDR3nt: TGTGCCAGCAGGCAACACGGGGGGTATCAGCCCCAGCATTTT; CDR3aa: CASRQHGGYQPQHF
d_gene: NA; v_gene: TRBV28; j_gene: TRBJ1-2; abundance: NA; CDR3nt: TGTGCCAGCAGCCGGGACATTTCTAACTATGGCTACACCTTC; CDR3aa: CASSRDISNYGYTF
d_gene: TRBD1; v_gene: TRBV6-5; j_gene: TRBJ1-1; abundance: NA; CDR3nt: TGTGCCAGCAGGCCGGGACAGGTCGATACTGAAGCTTTCTTT; CDR3aa: CASRPGQVDTEAFF
d_gene: TRBD1; v_gene: TRBV5-1; j_gene: TRBJ2-7; abundance: NA; CDR3nt: TGCGCCAGCAGCCAGACAGGGTCGGGCGGCTACGAGCAGTACTTC; CDR3aa: CASSQTGSGGYEQYF
d_gene: TRBD2; v_gene: TRBV29-1; j_gene: TRBJ2-3; abundance: NA; CDR3nt: TGCAGCGCCCTGACTAGCGGGAGCCCAGATACGCAGTATTTT; CDR3aa: CSALTSGSPDTQYF
d_gene: TRBD2; v_gene: TRBV6-6; j_gene: TRBJ2-7; abundance: NA; CDR3nt: TGTGCCAGCAGTTACTCGAGGTCGGGAGGCTACGAGCAGTACTTC; CDR3aa: CASSYSRSGGYEQYF
d_gene: TRBD1; v_gene: TRBV27; j_gene: TRBJ1-5; abundance: NA; CDR3nt: TGTGCCAGCAGTCCGGGGACAGGGTACGGCAATCAGCCCCAGCATTTT; CDR3aa: CASSPGTGYGNQPQHF
d_gene: TRBD2; v_gene: TRBV6-1; j_gene: TRBJ2-4; abundance: NA; CDR3nt: TGTGCCAGCAGTGAAACGCTAGCGGGAGGGCCGGGGGTAGCCAAAAACATTCAGTACTTC; CDR3aa: CASSETLAGGPGVAKNIQYF
d_gene: TRBD2; v_gene: TRBV28; j_gene: TRBJ2-3; abundance: NA; CDR3nt: TGTGCCAGCAGTTTTAACGCGGGAGAAGGCACAGATACGCAGTATTTT; CDR3aa: CASSFNAGEGTDTQYF
d_gene: NA; v_gene: TRBV21-1; j_gene: TRBJ2-6; abundance: NA; CDR3nt: TGTGCCAGCAGCAAAGGAGGGGACTCAGAAACAGCTGGGGCCAACGTCCTGACTTTC; CDR3aa: CASSKGGDSETAGANVLTF
d_gene: TRBD1; v_gene: TRBV11-3; j_gene: TRBJ2-2; abundance: NA; CDR3nt: TGTGCCAGCAGCTCCTACCGGGACAGGCGCACCGGGGAGCTGTTTTTT; CDR3aa: CASSSYRDRRTGELFF
d_gene: TRBD1; v_gene: TRBV27; j_gene: TRBJ2-7; abundance: NA; CDR3nt: TGTGCCAGCAGTTACAGGGGTAATGGCGAGCAGTACTTC; CDR3aa: CASSYRGNGEQYF
d_gene: NA; v_gene: TRBV4-1; j_gene: TRBJ1-2; abundance: NA; CDR3nt: TGCGCCAGCAGCCAAGAGGCAGGGTTATATGGCTACACCTTC; CDR3aa: CASSQEAGLYGYTF
d_gene: TRBD1; v_gene: TRBV5-1; j_gene: TRBJ1-6; abundance: NA; CDR3nt: TGCGCCAGCAGCTTGGGACAGGGAGGAAATTCACCCCTCCACTTT; CDR3aa: CASSLGQGGNSPLHF
d_gene: NA; v_gene: TRBV6-6; j_gene: TRBJ1-4; abundance: once; CDR3nt: TGTGCCAGCAGTTCGACACAGGGTCCGGATGAAAAACTGTTTTTT; CDR3aa: CASSSTQGPDEKLFF
d_gene: TRBD1; v_gene: TRBV15; j_gene: TRBJ2-5; abundance: once; CDR3nt: TGTGCCACCAGCATCGACAGGGGGGATTGGGAGACCCAGTACTTC; CDR3aa: CATSIDRGDWETQYF
d_gene: TRBD2; v_gene: TRBV9; j_gene: TRBJ2-2; abundance: NA; CDR3nt: TGTGCCAGCAGCCTCGGGACTAGCGGCACCGGGGAGCTGTTTTTT; CDR3aa: CASSLGTSGTGELFF
d_gene: NA; v_gene: TRBV18; j_gene: TRBJ2-2; abundance: NA; CDR3nt: TGTGCCACATTGGGGACTCACCTCACCGGGGAGCTGTTTTTT; CDR3aa: CATLGTHLTGELFF
d_gene: TRBD1; v_gene: TRBV9; j_gene: TRBJ1-1; abundance: NA; CDR3nt: TGTGCCAGCAGCTTAAGCTGGGGCAGGGGGACTGAAGCTTTCTTT; CDR3aa: CASSLSWGRGTEAFF
d_gene: NA; v_gene: TRBV7-9; j_gene: TRBJ1-5; abundance: few; CDR3nt: TGTGCCAGCAGCTTAGGTCAGATGAATCAGCCCCAGCATTTT; CDR3aa: CASSLGQMNQPQHF
d_gene: NA; v_gene: TRBV30; j_gene: TRBJ1-5; abundance: NA; CDR3nt: TGTGCCTGGAGTCCACAGGGATATCAGCCCCAGCATTTT; CDR3aa: CAWSPQGYQPQHF
d_gene: NA; v_gene: TRBV9; j_gene: TRBJ1-4; abundance: many; CDR3nt: TGTGCCAGCAGCGTGGGGGGGCGAAGGAATGAAAAACTGTTTTTT; CDR3aa: CASSVGGRRNEKLFF
d_gene: NA; v_gene: TRBV5-1; j_gene: TRBJ1-2; abundance: NA; CDR3nt: TGCGCCAGCAGCAGGACAGCGACCTATGGCTACACCTTC; CDR3aa: CASSRTATYGYTF
d_gene: TRBD1; v_gene: TRBV4-2; j_gene: TRBJ2-7; abundance: NA; CDR3nt: TGTGCCAGCAGCCATACGGGACAGGGGTTCGAGCAGTACTTC; CDR3aa: CASSHTGQGFEQYF
d_gene: TRBD1; v_gene: TRBV5-1; j_gene: TRBJ1-2; abundance: NA; CDR3nt: TGCGCCAGCAGCCGGGGACAGGGTGGCGGCTACACCTTC; CDR3aa: CASSRGQGGGYTF
d_gene: NA; v_gene: TRBV7-3; j_gene: TRBJ1-1; abundance: few; CDR3nt: TGTGCCAGCAGCAGCCTTGTAAACACTGAAGCTTTCTTT; CDR3aa: CASSSLVNTEAFF
d_gene: NA; v_gene: TRBV29-1; j_gene: TRBJ1-1; abundance: NA; CDR3nt: TGCAGCGTTACTACAGGGTTTAAGGACACTGAAGCTTTCTTT; CDR3aa: CSVTTGFKDTEAFF
d_gene: TRBD1; v_gene: TRBV18; j_gene: TRBJ2-1; abundance: few; CDR3nt: TGTGCCAGCTCACCACCCCCGGGACAGTTGAATGAGCAGTTCTTC; CDR3aa: CASSPPPGQLNEQFF
d_gene: TRBD2; v_gene: TRBV6-1; j_gene: TRBJ2-5; abundance: NA; CDR3nt: TGTGCCAGCACCCTTGATGGGACTAGCGGGAGGTCTCAGTACTTC; CDR3aa: CASTLDGTSGRSQYF
d_gene: NA; v_gene: TRBV7-8; j_gene: TRBJ2-5; abundance: NA; CDR3nt: TGTGCCAGCAGCCCAGAGTTTCTAGAAGAGACCCAGTACTTC; CDR3aa: CASSPEFLEETQYF